The clone carrying this TCR beta chain has ten or more counts. Antigen unknown. Time point given: healthy volunteer bleed at 2 weeks. It was from unfractionated whole blood that total RNA was extracted. The data derive from a study of human T cells and chemical hapten exposure. Whole-study context: Small pooled library volume differences mainly caused per-sample TCR yield variation. General study points: DPC sensitization produced no change in TCRs with frequency above 1 in 1000.

Individual cDNA molecules had unique molecular identifiers attached to them by the library. Methods used by the authors: With a range of roughly 23,224 to 690,600, the median per sample was about 87,000 TCRs. Each CDR3 protein gets one entry after TCRdb re-called the RACE reads with MiXCR. TCRdb assigned the V and J calls; the authors' analysis was not used. The repertoire has around 45,000 distinct CDR3 sequences, 4% to 4.5% of them found once; the top ten carry about 5.8%. Germline V gene data show CDR1 as SGDLS and CDR2 as YYNGEE. This CDR3 contains 18 residues. V lost 0 bases to trimming and J lost 4 bases; unmatched junction nucleotides: 9.

The chain uses TRBV9 and TRBJ2-6; 8 bases align to TRBD1. The sequenced material came from whole blood. This clonotype was sampled from a human donor in good health. Some clones in this sample may be carry-over from other donors' samples. CDR3 sequence: CASSVDARGLSGANVLTF. CDR3 sequence (DNA): TGTGCCAGCAGCGTAGACGCCAGGGGGCTCTCCGGGGCCAACGTCCTGACTTTC.